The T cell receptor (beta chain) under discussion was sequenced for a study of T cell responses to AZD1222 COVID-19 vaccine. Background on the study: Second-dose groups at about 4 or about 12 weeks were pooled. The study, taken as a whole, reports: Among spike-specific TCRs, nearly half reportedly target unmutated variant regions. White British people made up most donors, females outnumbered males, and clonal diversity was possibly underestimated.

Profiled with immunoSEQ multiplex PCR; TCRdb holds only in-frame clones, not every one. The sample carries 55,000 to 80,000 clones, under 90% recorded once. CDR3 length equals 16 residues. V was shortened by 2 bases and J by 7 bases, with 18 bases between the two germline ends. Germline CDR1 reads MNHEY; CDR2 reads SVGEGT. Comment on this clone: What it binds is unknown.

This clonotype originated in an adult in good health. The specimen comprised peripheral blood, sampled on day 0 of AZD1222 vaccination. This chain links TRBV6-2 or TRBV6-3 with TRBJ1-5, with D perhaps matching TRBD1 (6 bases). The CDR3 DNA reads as TGTGCCAGCAGTTACCAATGGGACAACCAGGGCCAGCCCCAGCATTTT. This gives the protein CASSYQWDNQGQPQHF.